These 6 T cell receptor beta chains were sequenced from one sample in a study of T cells in Graves' hyperthyroidism and ophthalmopathy (dated by TCRdb to between 2018 and 2020). The library was produced with multiplex PCR. Sequencer: Illumina HiSeq 2000. TCR beta CDR3 regions were amplified from RNA transcripts. For the first round of RT-PCR on the TCR CDR3, the HTBI primer set was used together with the Qiagen OneStep RT-PCR kit. Through fastp at Q25 and MiXCR, TCRdb rebuilt clones from the public reads, retaining in-frame beta chains. Rows are unified per CDR3 protein, each entry keeping the most common DNA and genes. Across this sample there are 480,000 or so distinct CDR3 sequences, with 40% to 50% seen only once. Around 47% of the sample comes from the top ten. The sequenced sample consisted of peripheral blood or thyroid tissue (not recorded which). These receptor sequences come from an adult woman with Graves' disease, either hyperthyroidism or ophthalmopathy (not recorded which).

This clonotype was seen only once. This clone may be a read error of a much larger clone one base away. J is TRBJ2-2 and V is TRBV11-2; the match to TRBD2 covers 8 bases. Per the germline V gene, CDR1 is SGHAT and CDR2 is FQNNGV. After removal of 2 bases from V and 6 bases from J, the junction contained 11 bases not matched to a gene. The CDR3 extends over 17 amino acids. This chain's CDR3 is CASSLYPPAGVAGELFF. CDR3 nucleotides: TGTGCCAGCAGCTTATATCCACCAGCGGGAGTAGCCGGGGAGCTGTTTTTT.

The chain employs TRBV6-2 or TRBV6-3 and TRBJ1-5; D not resolved. V was trimmed by 4 bases and J by 4 bases, leaving 8 bases between them. Germline CDR1 is MNHEY and CDR2 is SVGEGT. The CDR3 sequence is 13 residues long. The CDR3 DNA reads TGTGCCAGCAGTTTTTGGACGAATCAGCCCCAGCATTTT. Protein sequence: CASSFWTNQPQHF.

The genes are TRBV7-2 and TRBJ1-1, with TRBD1 as a possible D gene (6 bases). The CDR3 is 14 amino acids. V was pared by 4 bases and J by 4 bases, with 13 bases between. Germline CDR1 and CDR2: SGHTA and FQGNSA. The CDR3 nucleotides read TGTGCCAGCAGCTACCGAGAACAGGGCACTGAAGCTTTCTTT. This codes for CASSYREQGTEAFF.

The chain employs TRBV7-2 and TRBJ1-5; TRBD1 matches 9 bases. V was pared by 3 bases and J by 6 bases, with 9 bases of the junction left unmatched. This CDR3 is built from 16 residues. CDR1 and CDR2 (germline): SGHTA, FQGNSA. The chain's CDR3 is CASSFRRDRAGQPQHF. In DNA form, the CDR3 reads TGTGCCAGCAGCTTCAGACGGGACAGGGCGGGTCAGCCCCAGCATTTT.

This clonotype was picked up many times. V gene TRBV15 combines with J gene TRBJ2-7, with a tentative D call TRBD2 (5 bases). V dropped 1 base and J dropped 4 bases, with 11 bases sitting between them. The CDR3 sequence is 14 residues long. CDR1 LNHNV and CDR2 YYDKDF come from the germline V gene (reference sequence). The CDR3 DNA reads TGTGCCACCAGCAGAGCCCCGGACTTGTACGAGCAGTACTTC. Amino acid sequence: CATSRAPDLYEQYF.

The chain is built from TRBV10-3 and TRBJ1-3; D possibly corresponds to TRBD1 (5 bases). Per germline, CDR1 ENHRY and CDR2 SYGVKD. The V and J ends lost 6 bases and 0 bases respectively, with 12 bases between them. There are 15 residues in the CDR3. Here the CDR3 DNA reads TGTGCCATCAGCGACCGGGACCTCTCTGGAAACACCATATATTTT. Its protein product is CAISDRDLSGNTIYF.